The 24 T cell receptor beta chains below all came from one sample that was sequenced in a study of T-cell memory formation after mild COVID-19. MiXCR, applied by TCRdb to the 5' RACE reads, yields one record per CDR3 protein. The sample yields about 82,000 distinct CDR3 sequences, more than 12% seen once. What was sequenced was PBMCs or a T cell subset sorted from them (not recorded which). The receptors derive from a man aged 18 to 30 who had mild COVID-19 (a few samples of this study predate the infection). Cell type and time point are not known.

This clonotype was counted only a few times. The rearrangement links TRBV10-3 to TRBJ2-7, with 10 nucleotides matching TRBD2. CDR3 length equals 19 residues. V was clipped by 3 bases and J by 0 bases; unmatched bases: 14. Looked up from germline, CDR1 is ENHRY and CDR2 is SYGVKD. For the CDR3, the DNA is TGTGCCATCAGTGAAACCCCCCTAGCGGGGGCCGTTATCTCCTACGAGCAGTACGTC. As protein: CAISETPLAGAVISYEQYV.

Ten or more counts support this clonotype. This chain connects TRBV7-2 to TRBJ2-7; D unresolved. CDR1 is SGHTA and CDR2 is FQGNSA in the germline V gene. V was pared by 3 bases and J by 1 base, with 1 base between. The CDR3 length is 11 residues. The CDR3: CASSFSYEQYF. CDR3 nucleotides: TGTGCCAGCAGCTTTTCCTACGAGCAGTACTTC. Using reference TRBV7-2 and TRBJ2-7 for the parts outside the CDR3, the full variable domain is GAGVSQSPSNKVTEKGKDVELRCDPISGHTALYWYRQSLGQGLEFLIYFQGNSAPDKSGLPSDRFSAERTGGSVSTLTIQRTQQEDSAVYLCASSFSYEQYFGPGTRLTVT.

This chain connects TRBV20-1 to TRBJ2-3; 10 bases map to TRBD2. The trim removed 2 bases at V and 6 bases at J, leaving 5 bases unmatched. The CDR3 contains 14 residues. The germline V gene has CDR1 DFQATT and CDR2 SNEGSKA (reference sequence). The CDR3 is CSARLAGASDTQYF. CDR3 in DNA: TGCAGTGCTAGACTAGCGGGGGCCTCCGATACGCAGTATTTT.

The J gene is TRBJ1-1, the V gene TRBV5-4, with D perhaps matching TRBD1 (5 bases). CDR1 is SGHNT, CDR2 YYREEE, per germline (reference sequence). This CDR3 is 14 amino acids long. With 0 bases removed from V and 10 bases from J, the gap between germline ends came to 16 bases. CDR3 sequence (DNA): TGTGCCAGCAGCTTGGAAGGGACGCCCTACGGAGCTTTCTTT. It codes for CASSLEGTPYGAFF.

This sequence joins TRBV29-1 and TRBJ1-4; D call uncertain. The CDR3 runs 15 residues. V lost 0 bases and J lost 5, with 13 bases in between. Germline values: CDR1 SQVTM, CDR2 ANQGSEA. The CDR3 here is CSVEDPLGLNEKLFF. In DNA form, the CDR3 reads TGCAGCGTTGAAGATCCCCTGGGCCTAAATGAAAAACTGTTTTTT. The full variable domain, completed using reference TRBV29-1 and TRBJ1-4, is SAVISQKPSRDICQRGTSLTIQCQVDSQVTMMFWYRQQPGQSLTLIATANQGSEATYESGFVIDKFPISRPNLTFSTLTVSNMSPEDSSIYLCSVEDPLGLNEKLFFGSGTQLSVL.

The V and J genes are TRBV2 and TRBJ2-3, with 8 bases lining up with TRBD2. V lost 6 bases, J lost 0 bases, and 8 bases stayed unmatched. The length of the CDR3 is 16 residues. From germline, CDR1 is SNHLY and CDR2 FYNNEI. The CDR3 loop is CASSKGLAISTDTQYF. The CDR3 nucleotides are TGTGCCAGCAGCAAAGGACTAGCAATTAGCACAGATACGCAGTATTTT.

The CDR3 DNA sequence: TGTGCCAGTCCTCGAGCCTACCAATCTTGGTCCCATGAGGGGTATTTT. This translates into CASPRAYQSWSHEGYF. The chain uses TRBV28 and TRBJ2-3; TRBD2 might be the D (5 bases). The CDR3 runs 16 residues. Germline CDR1 reads MDHEN; CDR2 reads SYDVKM. V was cut by 9 bases and J by 14 bases, with 33 bases left in between. Looking up the rest from reference TRBV28 and TRBJ2-3 gives the full variable domain: DVKVTQSSRYLVKRTGEKVFLECVQDMDHENMFWYRQDPGLGLRLIYFSYDVKMKEKGDIPEGYSVSREKKERFSLILESASTNQTSMYLCASPRAYQSWSHEGYFGPGTRLTVL.

This clonotype was observed a handful of times. This chain links TRBV7-9 with TRBJ2-1, with a weak D call TRBD2 (6 bases). In germline, CDR1 is SEHNR, CDR2 FQNEAQ (reference sequence). Trimming shortened V by 5 bases and J by 4 bases, and 18 bases separated the two germline ends. CDR3 length equals 16 residues. The CDR3 DNA reads TGTGCCAGCAGCCCTCCAGGAGGGCGGGGATACAATGAGCAGTTCTTC. Its protein is CASSPPGGRGYNEQFF.

The chain carries TRBV19 and TRBJ2-1; maybe TRBD1 (6 bases). CDR1 LNHDA and CDR2 SQIVND come from the germline V gene (reference sequence). The CDR3 has 11 amino acids. Trimming took off 10 bases at V and 9 bases at J, with 13 bases between the two ends. The CDR3 sequence: CATRWGLEQFF. The CDR3 DNA is TGTGCCACCAGGTGGGGGCTTGAGCAGTTCTTC.

This clonotype has only a few counts. The V call is TRBV12-5, the J call TRBJ2-5; 13 positions agree with TRBD2. Trimming at V came to 4 bases and at J to 3 bases, leaving 2 bases not matched to a gene. The CDR3 is 15 residues long. CDR1 and CDR2 (germline): LGHNT, FRNRAP. The CDR3 here is CASGYGLAGEETQYF. The CDR3 coding sequence is TGTGCTAGTGGTTATGGACTAGCGGGGGAAGAGACCCAGTACTTC.

This sequence joins TRBV7-6 and TRBJ2-3, with D perhaps matching TRBD1 or TRBD2 (8 bases each). This CDR3 is 19 amino acids long. CDR1 is SGHVS, CDR2 FNYEAQ, per germline. V was clipped by 5 bases and J by 8 bases, with 32 bases between them. DNA for the CDR3: TGTGCCAGCAGCGGAGCCGGGACAGGCCTGATTAGCGCGGGGGGTACGCAGTATTTT. It specifies CASSGAGTGLISAGGTQYF. The entire variable domain, with the rest obtained from reference TRBV7-6 and TRBJ2-3, is as follows: GAGVSQSPRYKVTKRGQDVALRCDPISGHVSLYWYRQALGQGPEFLTYFNYEAQQDKSGLPNDRFSAERPEGSISTLTIQRTEQRDSAMYRCASSGAGTGLISAGGTQYFGPGTRLTVL.

This chain joins TRBV12-3 or TRBV12-4 and TRBJ1-1; D remains unclear. CDR3 length: 13 residues. V was clipped by 3 bases and J by 5 bases, with 10 bases between them. CDR3: CASSLVWGTEAFF. The CDR3 region has the DNA TGTGCCAGCAGTTTGGTCTGGGGAACTGAAGCTTTCTTT.

A few counts support this clonotype. V gene TRBV6-5 combines with J gene TRBJ2-1, with 8 positions matching TRBD1. There are 13 residues in the CDR3. The junction had 4 bases not matched to a gene; V was cut back by 4 bases and J by 8 bases. The germline V gene has CDR1 MNHEY and CDR2 SVGAGI. The CDR3 loop reads CASSFQGAHEQFF. Here the CDR3 DNA reads TGTGCCAGCAGTTTCCAGGGGGCCCATGAGCAGTTCTTC.

V and J are TRBV5-1 and TRBJ2-7; D ambiguous. Trimming removed 2 bases at V and 3 bases at J, with 6 bases between. The CDR3 length is 12 residues. CDR1 and CDR2 (germline): SGHRS, YFSETQ. The CDR3 sequence: CASSLKDYEQYF. The CDR3 DNA sequence: TGCGCCAGCAGCTTAAAGGACTACGAGCAGTACTTC.

The V call is TRBV6-2 or TRBV6-3, the J call TRBJ2-5; perhaps TRBD2 as D (6 bases). Germline loops: CDR1 MNHEY, CDR2 SVGEGT. The CDR3 is 13 amino acids. Trimming shortened V by 6 bases and J by 3 bases, and 11 bases separated the two germline ends. This CDR3 reads CASRPGLEETQYF. DNA for the CDR3: TGTGCCAGCAGACCGGGACTGGAAGAGACCCAGTACTTC.

The chain has TRBV18 and TRBJ2-1; TRBD1 is a possible D gene (6 bases). V gave up 2 bases and J gave up 5 bases, with 13 bases separating them. Germline CDR1 and CDR2: KGHSH and LQKENI. This CDR3 has 15 residues. The chain's CDR3 is CASSPIGQLNNEQFF. For the CDR3, the DNA is TGTGCCAGCTCACCAATAGGACAGCTAAACAATGAGCAGTTCTTC. Combining the CDR3 with reference TRBV18 and TRBJ2-1 gives the whole variable domain NAGVMQNPRHLVRRRGQEARLRCSPMKGHSHVYWYRQLPEEGLKFMVYLQKENIIDESGMPKERFSAEFPKEGPSILRIQQVVRGDSAAYFCASSPIGQLNNEQFFGPGTRLTVL.

This clonotype was counted a few times. The CDR3 here is CASSFLTGGYIPNIQYF. The CDR3 DNA is TGTGCCAGCAGTTTCTTGACAGGCGGATACATCCCAAACATTCAGTACTTC. This chain connects TRBV28 to TRBJ2-4, with a tentative D call TRBD1 (6 bases). V gave up 3 bases and J gave up 6 bases, with 21 bases separating them. The germline gives CDR1 MDHEN, CDR2 SYDVKM. CDR3 size: 17 residues.

This clonotype turned up a few times. The chain recombines TRBV6-5 with TRBJ2-7; D gene uncertain. CDR1 is MNHEY, CDR2 SVGAGI, per germline. V lost 2 bases and J 4 bases, leaving 9 bases between the germline ends. The CDR3 consists of 13 residues. The CDR3 DNA reads as TGTGCCAGCAGTTACACTGTTGAGTACGAGCAGTACTTC. Protein product: CASSYTVEYEQYF.

A remark on this clonotype: A read error is possible here, since a much larger clone lies one base away. The rearrangement uses TRBV7-2 and TRBJ1-1, with D tentatively TRBD1 (5 bases). Between the trimmed V and J ends, which lost 3 bases and 4 bases, there was a span of 9 bases. CDR3 size: 13 residues. From germline, CDR1 is SGHTA and CDR2 FQGNSA. The CDR3 coding sequence is TGTGCCAGCAGCTTTGGGGGGGGCACTGAAGCTTTCTTT. Amino acid sequence: CASSFGGGTEAFF.

This clonotype has a handful of counts. The chain links TRBV4-2 to TRBJ1-3; weak D call: TRBD1 (5 bases). Germline CDR1 LGHNA, CDR2 YNFKEQ. Trimming removed 6 bases from V and 0 bases from J, with 9 bases in between. The CDR3 is 14 amino acids. CDR3 amino acids: CASRHDSSGNTIYF. CDR3 nucleotide sequence: TGTGCCAGCAGACATGACAGCTCTGGAAACACCATATATTTT.

The V and J genes are TRBV7-6 and TRBJ2-7; tentative D call: TRBD1 (6 bases). The CDR3 sequence is 16 residues long. Germline V gene sequence: CDR1 SGHVS, CDR2 FNYEAQ. Trimming cost V 1 base and J 0 bases, with 13 bases left between them. DNA of the CDR3: TGTGCCAGCAGCTTAGGGTCAGGGGTGAGCTCCTACGAGCAGTACTTC. Its translation is CASSLGSGVSSYEQYF.

This clonotype was found a few times. This chain uses TRBV5-1 with TRBJ2-1, with 14 positions matching TRBD2. Germline CDR1 reads SGHRS; CDR2 reads YFSETQ. The CDR3 runs to 15 residues. The junction had 7 bases not matched to a gene; V was cut back by 4 bases and J by 10 bases. In nucleotides, the CDR3 is TGCGCCAGCAGCCCGGGACTAGCGGGGGTGGTCGAGCAGTTCTTC. Its protein is CASSPGLAGVVEQFF.

V gene TRBV7-8 combines with J gene TRBJ2-3; 7 nucleotides agree with TRBD2. The germline CDR1 and CDR2 sequences are SGHVS and FQNEAQ. The CDR3 runs 14 residues. The J segment lost 3 bases and the V segment lost 5 bases, leaving 5 bases of the junction unmatched. The CDR3 here is CASSRGLDTDTQYF. The CDR3 nucleotides read TGTGCCAGCAGCCGTGGACTAGATACAGATACGCAGTATTTT.

The sample holds a few counts of this clonotype. J is TRBJ1-2 and V is TRBV11-2; D is unclear. The ends were cut back, 5 bases at V and 0 bases at J, with 13 bases in the middle. The CDR3 consists of 15 residues. CDR1 and CDR2 from the germline V gene are SGHAT and FQNNGV. CDR3 loop: CASSPSTLANYGYTF. CDR3 nucleotides: TGTGCCAGCAGCCCTTCGACGTTAGCTAACTATGGCTACACCTTC.